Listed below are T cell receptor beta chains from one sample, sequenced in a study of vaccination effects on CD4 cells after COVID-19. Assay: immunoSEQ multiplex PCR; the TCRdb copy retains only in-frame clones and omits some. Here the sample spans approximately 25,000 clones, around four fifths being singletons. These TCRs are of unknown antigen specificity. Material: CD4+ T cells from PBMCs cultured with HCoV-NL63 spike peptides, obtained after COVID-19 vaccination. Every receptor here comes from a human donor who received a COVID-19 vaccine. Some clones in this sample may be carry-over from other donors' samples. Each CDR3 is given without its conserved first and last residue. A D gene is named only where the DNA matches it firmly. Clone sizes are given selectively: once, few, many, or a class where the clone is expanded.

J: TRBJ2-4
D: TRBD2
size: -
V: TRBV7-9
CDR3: ASSSASGSGDIQY

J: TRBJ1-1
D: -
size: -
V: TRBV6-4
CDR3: APLSGTEAF

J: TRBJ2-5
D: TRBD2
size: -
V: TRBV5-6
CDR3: ASTQRGGLETQY

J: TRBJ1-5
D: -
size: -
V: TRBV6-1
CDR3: ASSGKGKVGNQPQH

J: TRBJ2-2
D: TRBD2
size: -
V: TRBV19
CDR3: ASSISGGTGELF

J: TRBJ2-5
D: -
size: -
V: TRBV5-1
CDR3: ASSLGPPEQETQY

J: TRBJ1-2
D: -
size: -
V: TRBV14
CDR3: ASSQDMSYGYT

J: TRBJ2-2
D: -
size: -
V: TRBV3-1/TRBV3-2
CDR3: ASSLPGLQKVGELF

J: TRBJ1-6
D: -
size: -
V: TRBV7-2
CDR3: ASSQDRFPNSPLH

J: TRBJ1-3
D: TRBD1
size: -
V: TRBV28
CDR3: ASRGQRIPGNTIY

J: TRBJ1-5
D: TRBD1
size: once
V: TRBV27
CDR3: ATQNRGFSNQPQH

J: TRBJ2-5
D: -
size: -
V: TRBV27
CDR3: ASRPFGLPPQETQY

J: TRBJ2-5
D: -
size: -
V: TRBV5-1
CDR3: ASSLGLEETQY

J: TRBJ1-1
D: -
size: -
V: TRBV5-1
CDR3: ASSPTRGSPSTEAF

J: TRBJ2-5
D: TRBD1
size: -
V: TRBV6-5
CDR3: ASSRTGGSGETQY

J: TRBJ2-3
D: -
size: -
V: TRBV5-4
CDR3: ASSTRTSEASDTQY

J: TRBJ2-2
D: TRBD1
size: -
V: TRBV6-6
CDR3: ASSPDRATGELF

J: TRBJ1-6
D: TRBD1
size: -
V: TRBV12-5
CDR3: ASGFGTVNSPLH

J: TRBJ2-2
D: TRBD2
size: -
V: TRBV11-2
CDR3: ASSPTRSGGLTGELF

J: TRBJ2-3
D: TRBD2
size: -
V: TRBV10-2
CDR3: ASSDMWTSGGADTQY

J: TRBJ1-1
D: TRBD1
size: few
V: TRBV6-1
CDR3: ASSTGDTEAF

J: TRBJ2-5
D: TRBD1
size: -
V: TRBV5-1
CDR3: ASSAYRGSGETQY

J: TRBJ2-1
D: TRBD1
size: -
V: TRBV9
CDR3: ASSVGGQGYYNEQF

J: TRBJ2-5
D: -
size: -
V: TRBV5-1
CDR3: ASSLSGVVAAQETQY

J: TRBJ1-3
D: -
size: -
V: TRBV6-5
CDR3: ASRRDGGNTIY

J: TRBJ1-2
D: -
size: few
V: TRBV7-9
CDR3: ASSLGMALYGYT

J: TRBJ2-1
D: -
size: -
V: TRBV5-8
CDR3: ASPAATGRNYNEQF

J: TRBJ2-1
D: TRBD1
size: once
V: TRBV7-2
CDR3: ASSAGEGQGYNEQF

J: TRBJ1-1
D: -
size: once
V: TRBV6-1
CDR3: ASSDPWNRTF

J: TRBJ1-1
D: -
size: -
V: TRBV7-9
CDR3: ASSPDIGGAF

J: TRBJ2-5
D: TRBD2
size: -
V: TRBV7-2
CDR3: ASSLTPQRGETQY

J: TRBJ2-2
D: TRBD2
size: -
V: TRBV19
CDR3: ASRGPPLAGGPPGELF

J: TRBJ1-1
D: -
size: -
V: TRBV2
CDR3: ASGSQGDTEAF

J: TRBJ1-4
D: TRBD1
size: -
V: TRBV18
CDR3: ASSQGAVEKLF

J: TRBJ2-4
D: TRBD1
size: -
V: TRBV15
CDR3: ATSRDAGGLQLAKNIQY

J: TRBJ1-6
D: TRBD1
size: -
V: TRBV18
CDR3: ASSPPPGQGISPYNSPLH

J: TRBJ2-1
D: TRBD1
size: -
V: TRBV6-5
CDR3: ASRPGGQGYNEQF

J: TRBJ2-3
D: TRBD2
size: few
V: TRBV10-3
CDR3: AISGTSGGADTQY

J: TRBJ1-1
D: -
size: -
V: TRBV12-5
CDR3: ASGSQVNTEAF

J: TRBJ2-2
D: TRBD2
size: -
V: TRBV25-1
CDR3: ASSEFRLAGVDTGELF

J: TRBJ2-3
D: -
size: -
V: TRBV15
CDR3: ATSGFFSTDTQY

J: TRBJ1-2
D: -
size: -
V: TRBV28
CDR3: ASSSLPTQTRDT

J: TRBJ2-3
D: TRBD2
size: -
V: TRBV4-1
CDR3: ASSSSGLGGPF

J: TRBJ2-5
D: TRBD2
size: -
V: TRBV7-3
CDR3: ASSLAGGLTETQY

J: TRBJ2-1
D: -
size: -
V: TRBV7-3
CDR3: ASSLGIYNEQF

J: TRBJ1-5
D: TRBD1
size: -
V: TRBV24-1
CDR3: ATSTGAGQPQH